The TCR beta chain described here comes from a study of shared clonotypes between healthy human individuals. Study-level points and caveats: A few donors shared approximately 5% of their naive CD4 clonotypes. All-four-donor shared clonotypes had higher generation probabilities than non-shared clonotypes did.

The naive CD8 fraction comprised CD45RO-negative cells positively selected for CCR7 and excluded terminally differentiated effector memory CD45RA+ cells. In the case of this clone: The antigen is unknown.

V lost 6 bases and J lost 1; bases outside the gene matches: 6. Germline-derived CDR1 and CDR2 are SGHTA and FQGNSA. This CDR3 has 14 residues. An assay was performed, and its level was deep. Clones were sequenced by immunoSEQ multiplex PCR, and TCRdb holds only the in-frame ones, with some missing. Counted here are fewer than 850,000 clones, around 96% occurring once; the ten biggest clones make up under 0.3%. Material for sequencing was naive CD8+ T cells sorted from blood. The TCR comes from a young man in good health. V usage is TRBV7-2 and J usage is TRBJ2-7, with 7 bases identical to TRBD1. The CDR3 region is CASSPRQGSYEQYF. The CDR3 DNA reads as TGTGCCAGCAGTCCCAGACAGGGTTCCTACGAGCAGTACTTC.